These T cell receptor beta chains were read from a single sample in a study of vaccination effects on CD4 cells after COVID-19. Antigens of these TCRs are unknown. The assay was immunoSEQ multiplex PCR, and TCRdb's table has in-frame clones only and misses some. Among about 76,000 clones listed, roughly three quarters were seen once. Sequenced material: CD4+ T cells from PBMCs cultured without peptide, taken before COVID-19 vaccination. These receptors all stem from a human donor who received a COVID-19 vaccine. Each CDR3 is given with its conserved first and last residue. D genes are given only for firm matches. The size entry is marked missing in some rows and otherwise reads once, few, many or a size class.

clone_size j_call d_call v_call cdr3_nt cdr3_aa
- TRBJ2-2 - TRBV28 TGTGCCAGCATCTGGAGCCCCCCTTCGAACACCGGGGAGCTGTTTTTT CASIWSPPSNTGELFF
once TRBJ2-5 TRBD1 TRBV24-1 TGTGCCACCAGTGACCCCAGGACAGGGACCGGGGAGACCCAGTACTTC CATSDPRTGTGETQYF
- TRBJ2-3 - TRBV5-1 TGCGCCAGCAGCGCTTCGGGAGCGCACACAGATACGCAGTATTTT CASSASGAHTDTQYF
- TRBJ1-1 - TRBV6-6 TGTGCCAGCAGGACAGCAAACACTGAAGCTTTCTTT CASRTANTEAFF
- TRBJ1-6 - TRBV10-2 TGCGCCAGCAGAGAAGCCTTTGTCGCGGGTTCACCCCTCCACTTT CASREAFVAGSPLHF
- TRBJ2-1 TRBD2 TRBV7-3 TGTGCCAGCAGCTTGCTAGCGGGGGGCAATGAGCAGTTCTTC CASSLLAGGNEQFF
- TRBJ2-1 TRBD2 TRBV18 TGTGCCAGCTCACCAGTACTAGCGTCTTGGGAGCAGTTCTTC CASSPVLASWEQFF
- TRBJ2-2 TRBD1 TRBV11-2 TGTGCCAGCAGATCCCGACAGGGGGCTTTGGACACCGGGGAGCTGTTTTTT CASRSRQGALDTGELFF
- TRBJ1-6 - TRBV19 TGTGCCAGTAGTATAAAGGGCGGCTCCAATTCACCCCTCCACTTT CASSIKGGSNSPLHF
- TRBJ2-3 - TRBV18 TGTGCCAGCTCACTCATAGGGGATGGGGGCACAGATACGCAGTATTTT CASSLIGDGGTDTQYF
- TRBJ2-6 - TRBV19 TGTGCCAGTAGTATAATCGGCGGCTCTGGGGCCAACGTCCTGACTTTC CASSIIGGSGANVLTF
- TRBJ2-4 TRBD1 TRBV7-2 TGTGCCAGCAGCCGCTCCGGGACAGGGGGCGGCATTCAGTACTTC CASSRSGTGGGIQYF
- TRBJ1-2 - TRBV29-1 TGCAGCGTATATGACAGTGTAGACTATGGCTACACCTTC CSVYDSVDYGYTF
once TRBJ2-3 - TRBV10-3 TGTGCCATCAGCCGGGACACCCTAGGGGCAGATACGCAGTATTTT CAISRDTLGADTQYF
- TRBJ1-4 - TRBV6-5 TGTGCCAGCAGTTACTCGTCCGGTTCTAATGAAAAACTGTTTTTT CASSYSSGSNEKLFF
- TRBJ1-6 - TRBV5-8 TGTGCCAGCAGCCGACGGAAAGGAAGCTCCTATAATTCACCCCTCCACTTT CASSRRKGSSYNSPLHF
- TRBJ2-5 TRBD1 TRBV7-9 TGTGCCAGCAGCTTAATTCGTGGCAGGGGGTCGGAGACCCAGTACTTC CASSLIRGRGSETQYF
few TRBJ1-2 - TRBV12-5 TGTGCTAGTGGTTTGGTACAAGGGGACCAATATAACTATGGCTACACCTTC CASGLVQGDQYNYGYTF
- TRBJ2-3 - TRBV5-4 TGTGCCAGCAGCTATAACGGACTCGTTAGTGGAGATACGCAGTATTTT CASSYNGLVSGDTQYF
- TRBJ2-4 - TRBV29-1 TGCAGCGTTGAAGAGCATTCCTTAGTTGCGAACATTCAGTACTTC CSVEEHSLVANIQYF
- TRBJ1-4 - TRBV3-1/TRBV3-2 TGTGCCAGCAGCCATGGTGAAAAACTGTTTTTT CASSHGEKLFF
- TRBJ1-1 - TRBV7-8 TGTGCCAGCAGCCCGATCGGACTGGGGAACACTGAAGCTTTCTTT CASSPIGLGNTEAFF
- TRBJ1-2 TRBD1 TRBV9 TGTGCCAGCAGCGTGACGACAGGGGTGGGATCTGGCTACACCTTC CASSVTTGVGSGYTF
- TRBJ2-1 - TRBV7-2 TGTGCCAGCAGCTTAGAACAGGTCGTCGGGTACAATGAGCAGTTCTTC CASSLEQVVGYNEQFF
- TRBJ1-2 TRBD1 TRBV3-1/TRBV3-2 TGTGCCAGCAGCCAAGATGGGAGGGGGCGCGGGTATGGCTACACCTTC CASSQDGRGRGYGYTF
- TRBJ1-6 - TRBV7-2 TGTGCCAGCAGCCAAGGGGCCCTCCCTTCACCCCTCCACTTT CASSQGALPSPLHF
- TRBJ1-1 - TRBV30 TGTGCCTGGGACCGAGTAGTAGCAAACACTGAAGCTTTCTTT CAWDRVVANTEAFF
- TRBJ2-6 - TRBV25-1 TGTGCCAGCAGTGTGGGGACGGGCTCTGGGGCCAACGTCCTGACTTTC CASSVGTGSGANVLTF
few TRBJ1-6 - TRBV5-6 TGTGCCAGCAGCTTGGCTGGGGGCGCCCATAATTCACCCCTCCACTTT CASSLAGGAHNSPLHF
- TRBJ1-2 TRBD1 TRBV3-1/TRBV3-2 TGTGCCAGCAGCCTATGGACAGGAGACTATGGCTACACCTTC CASSLWTGDYGYTF
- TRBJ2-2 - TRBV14 TGTGCCAGCAGCCAAGTTCCAAACGGGGAGCTGTTTTTT CASSQVPNGELFF
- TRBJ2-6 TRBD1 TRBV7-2 TGTGCCAGCAGCTCACCAAACAGGGGGCCGCACTCCGGGGCCAACGTCCTGACTTTC CASSSPNRGPHSGANVLTF